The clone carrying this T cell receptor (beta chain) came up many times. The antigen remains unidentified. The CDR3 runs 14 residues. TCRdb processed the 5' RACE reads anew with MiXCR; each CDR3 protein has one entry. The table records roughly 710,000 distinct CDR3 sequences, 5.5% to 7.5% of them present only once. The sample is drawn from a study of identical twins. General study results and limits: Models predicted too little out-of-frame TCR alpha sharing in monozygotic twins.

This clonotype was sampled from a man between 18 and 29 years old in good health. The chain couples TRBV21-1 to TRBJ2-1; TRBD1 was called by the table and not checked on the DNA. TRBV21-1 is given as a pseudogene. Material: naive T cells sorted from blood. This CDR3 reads CASRWDRVHNEQFF. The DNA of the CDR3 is TGTGCCAGCAGATGGGACAGGGTCCACAATGAGCAGTTCTTC.